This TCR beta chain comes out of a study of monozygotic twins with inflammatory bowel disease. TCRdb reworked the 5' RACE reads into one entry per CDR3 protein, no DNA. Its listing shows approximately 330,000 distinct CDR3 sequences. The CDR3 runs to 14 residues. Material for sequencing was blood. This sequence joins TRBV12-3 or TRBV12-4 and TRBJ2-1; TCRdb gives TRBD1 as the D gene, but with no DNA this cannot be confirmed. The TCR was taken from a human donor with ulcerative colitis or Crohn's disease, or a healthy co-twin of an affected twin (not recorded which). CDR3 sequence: CASSAITGDNEQFF.